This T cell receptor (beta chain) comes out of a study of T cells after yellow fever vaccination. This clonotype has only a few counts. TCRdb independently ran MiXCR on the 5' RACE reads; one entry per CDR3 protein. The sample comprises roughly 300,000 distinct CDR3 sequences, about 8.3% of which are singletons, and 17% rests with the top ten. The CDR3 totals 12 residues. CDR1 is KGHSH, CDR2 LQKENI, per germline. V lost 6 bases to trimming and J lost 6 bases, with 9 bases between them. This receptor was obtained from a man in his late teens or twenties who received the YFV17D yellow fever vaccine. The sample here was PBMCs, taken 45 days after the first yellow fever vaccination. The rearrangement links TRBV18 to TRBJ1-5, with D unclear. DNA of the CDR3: TGTGCCAGCTCCCGGGAGGCTCAGCCCCAGCATTTT. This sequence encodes CASSREAQPQHF.